This T cell receptor beta chain derives from a study of OX40 agonist ivuxolimab in advanced cancers. Germline loops: CDR1 GTSNPN, CDR2 SVGIG (reference sequence). Trimming cost V 8 bases and J 2 bases, with 25 bases left between them. The CDR3 sequence is 17 residues long. This clone was detected only a few times. Assay used: immunoSEQ multiplex PCR; TCRdb lists only in-frame clones, some missing. The data show around 39,000 clones, about 81% seen once. The TCR comes from an adult with an advanced solid tumor such as melanoma, head and neck, liver or kidney cancer. The rearrangement joins TRBV30 to TRBJ1-3; D may be TRBD1 (6 bases). The sequenced sample was CD4+ or CD8+ T cells sorted from blood, obtained in a trial of the OX40 agonist ivuxolimab. The CDR3 DNA reads TGTGCCGGAAAGGGGCCGGGGGCCCAACGCCCTGGAAACACCATATATTTT. Protein product: CAGKGPGAQRPGNTIYF.